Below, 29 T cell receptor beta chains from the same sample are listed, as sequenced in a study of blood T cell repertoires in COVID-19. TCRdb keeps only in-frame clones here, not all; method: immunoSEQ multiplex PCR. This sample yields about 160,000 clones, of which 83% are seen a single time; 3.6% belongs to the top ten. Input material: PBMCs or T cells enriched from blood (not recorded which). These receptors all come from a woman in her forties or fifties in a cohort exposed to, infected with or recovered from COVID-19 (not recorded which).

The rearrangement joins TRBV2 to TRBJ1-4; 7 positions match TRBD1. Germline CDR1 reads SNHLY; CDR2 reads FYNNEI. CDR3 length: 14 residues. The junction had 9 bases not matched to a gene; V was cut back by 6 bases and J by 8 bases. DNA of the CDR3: TGTGCCAGCAGAAGACAGGGTGGAGTCGAAAAACTGTTTTTT. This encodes CASRRQGGVEKLFF.

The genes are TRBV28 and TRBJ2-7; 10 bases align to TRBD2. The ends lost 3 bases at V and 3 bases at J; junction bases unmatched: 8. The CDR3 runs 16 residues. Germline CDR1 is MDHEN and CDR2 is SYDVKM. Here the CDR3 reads CASSLDLAGGYYEQYF. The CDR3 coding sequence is TGTGCCAGCAGTTTGGACTTAGCGGGGGGTTACTACGAGCAGTACTTC.

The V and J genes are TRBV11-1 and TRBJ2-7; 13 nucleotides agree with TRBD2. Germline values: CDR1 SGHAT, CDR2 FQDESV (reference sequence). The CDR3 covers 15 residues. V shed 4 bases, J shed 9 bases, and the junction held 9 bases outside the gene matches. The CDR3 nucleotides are TGTGCCAGCAGCTCCACCGGGACTAGCGGGGCCGGGCAGTACTTC. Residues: CASSSTGTSGAGQYF.

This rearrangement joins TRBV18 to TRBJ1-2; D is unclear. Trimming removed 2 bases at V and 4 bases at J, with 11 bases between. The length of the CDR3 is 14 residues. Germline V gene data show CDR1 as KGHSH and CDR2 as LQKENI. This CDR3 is CASSPSGEAYGYTF. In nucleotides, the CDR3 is TGTGCCAGCTCACCAAGCGGGGAAGCCTATGGCTACACCTTC.

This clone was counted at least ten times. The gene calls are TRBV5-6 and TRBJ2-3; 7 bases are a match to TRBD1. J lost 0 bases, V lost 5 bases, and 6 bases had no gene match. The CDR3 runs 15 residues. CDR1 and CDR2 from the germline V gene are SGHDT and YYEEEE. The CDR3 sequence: CASSETGVSTDTQYF. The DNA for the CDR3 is TGTGCCAGCAGTGAAACAGGGGTGAGCACAGATACGCAGTATTTT.

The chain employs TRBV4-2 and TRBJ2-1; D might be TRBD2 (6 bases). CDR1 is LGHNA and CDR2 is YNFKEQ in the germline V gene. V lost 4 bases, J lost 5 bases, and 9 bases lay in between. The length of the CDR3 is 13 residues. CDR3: CASSPLANNEQFF. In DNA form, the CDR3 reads TGTGCCAGCAGCCCCCTAGCGAACAATGAGCAGTTCTTC.

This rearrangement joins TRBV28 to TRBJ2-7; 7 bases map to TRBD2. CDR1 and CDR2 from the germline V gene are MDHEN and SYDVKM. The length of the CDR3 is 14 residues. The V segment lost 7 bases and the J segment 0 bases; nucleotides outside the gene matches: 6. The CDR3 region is CASTLGTNSYEQYF. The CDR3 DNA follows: TGTGCCAGCACCTTGGGGACTAACTCCTACGAGCAGTACTTC.

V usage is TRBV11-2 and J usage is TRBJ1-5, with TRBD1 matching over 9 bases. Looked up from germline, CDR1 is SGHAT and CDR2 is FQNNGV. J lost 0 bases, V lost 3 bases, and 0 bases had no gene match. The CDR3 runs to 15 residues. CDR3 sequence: CASSLGQGSNQPQHF. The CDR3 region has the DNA TGTGCCAGCAGCTTGGGACAGGGTAGCAATCAGCCCCAGCATTTT.

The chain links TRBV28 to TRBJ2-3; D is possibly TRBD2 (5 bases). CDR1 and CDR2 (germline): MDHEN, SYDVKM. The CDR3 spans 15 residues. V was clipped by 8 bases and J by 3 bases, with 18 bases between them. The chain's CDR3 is CASLEYRTETDTQYF. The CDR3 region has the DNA TGTGCCAGCCTCGAATACCGGACTGAGACAGATACGCAGTATTTT.

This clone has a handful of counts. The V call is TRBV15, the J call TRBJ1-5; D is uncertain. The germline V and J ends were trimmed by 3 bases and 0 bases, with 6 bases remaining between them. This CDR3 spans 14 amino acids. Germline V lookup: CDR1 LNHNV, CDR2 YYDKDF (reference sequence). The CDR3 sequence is CATSSYNSNQPQHF. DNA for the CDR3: TGTGCCACCAGCAGTTACAATAGCAATCAGCCCCAGCATTTT.

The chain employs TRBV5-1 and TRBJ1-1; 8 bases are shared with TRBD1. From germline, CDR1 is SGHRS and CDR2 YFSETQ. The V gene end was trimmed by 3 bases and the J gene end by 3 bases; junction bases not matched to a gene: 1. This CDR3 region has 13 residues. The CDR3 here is CASSSTGDTEAFF. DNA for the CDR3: TGCGCCAGCAGCTCGACAGGGGACACTGAAGCTTTCTTT.

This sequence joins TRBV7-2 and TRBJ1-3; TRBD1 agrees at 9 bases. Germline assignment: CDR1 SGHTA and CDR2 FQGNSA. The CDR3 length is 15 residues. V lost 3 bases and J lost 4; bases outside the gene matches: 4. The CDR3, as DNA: TGTGCCAGCAGCTTGGACAGGGGTGGCGGAAACACCATATATTTT. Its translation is CASSLDRGGGNTIYF.

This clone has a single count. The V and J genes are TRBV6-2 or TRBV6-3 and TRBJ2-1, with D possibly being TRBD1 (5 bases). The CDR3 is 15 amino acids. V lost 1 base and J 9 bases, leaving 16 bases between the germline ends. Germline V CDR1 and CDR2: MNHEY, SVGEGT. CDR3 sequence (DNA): TGTGCCAGCAGTTACTGGGGCGGAGCTCAGGGTGAGCAGTTCTTC. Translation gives CASSYWGGAQGEQFF.

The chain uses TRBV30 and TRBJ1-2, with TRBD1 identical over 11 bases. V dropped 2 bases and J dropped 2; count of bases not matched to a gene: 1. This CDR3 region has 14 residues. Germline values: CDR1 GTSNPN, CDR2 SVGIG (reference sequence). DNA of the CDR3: TGTGCCTGGAGTTGGACAGGGGGCAACTATGGCTACACCTTC. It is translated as CAWSWTGGNYGYTF. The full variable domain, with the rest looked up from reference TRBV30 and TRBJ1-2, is SQTIHQWPATLVQPVGSPLSLECTVEGTSNPNLYWYRQAAGRGLQLLFYSVGIGQISSEVPQNLSASRPQDRQFILSSKKLLLSDSGFYLCAWSWTGGNYGYTFGSGTRLTVV.

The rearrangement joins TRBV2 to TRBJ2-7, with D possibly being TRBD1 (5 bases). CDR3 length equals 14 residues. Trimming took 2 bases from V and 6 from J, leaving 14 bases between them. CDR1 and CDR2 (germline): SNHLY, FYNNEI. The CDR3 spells CASSEHFGAIEQYF. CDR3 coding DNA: TGTGCCAGCAGTGAACATTTTGGGGCAATCGAGCAGTACTTC. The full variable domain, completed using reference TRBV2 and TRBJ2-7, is EPEVTQTPSHQVTQMGQEVILRCVPISNHLYFYWYRQILGQKVEFLVSFYNNEISEKSEIFDDQFSVERPDGSNFTLKIRSTKLEDSAMYFCASSEHFGAIEQYFGPGTRLTVT.

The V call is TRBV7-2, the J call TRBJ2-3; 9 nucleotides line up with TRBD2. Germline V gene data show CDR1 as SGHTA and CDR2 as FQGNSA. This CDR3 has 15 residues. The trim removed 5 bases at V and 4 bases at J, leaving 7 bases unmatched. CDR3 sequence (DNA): TGTGCCAGCAGCCCTCAGCGGGGGGAGGCAGATACGCAGTATTTT. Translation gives CASSPQRGEADTQYF.

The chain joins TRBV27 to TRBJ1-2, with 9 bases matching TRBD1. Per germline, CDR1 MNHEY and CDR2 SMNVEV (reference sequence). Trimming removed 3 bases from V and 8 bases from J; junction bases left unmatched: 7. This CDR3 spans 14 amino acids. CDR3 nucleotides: TGTGCCAGCAGTTTGTTAGGGACAGGGAGCGGCTACACCTTC. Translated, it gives CASSLLGTGSGYTF.

Here the CDR3 reads CASSPRGQGTGVNTEAFF. CDR3 in DNA: TGTGCCAGCAGCCCTCGGGGACAGGGGACGGGTGTGAACACTGAAGCTTTCTTT. The rearrangement uses TRBV11-3 and TRBJ1-1, with 10 bases aligning to TRBD1. The CDR3 contains 18 residues. V lost 5 bases, J lost 0 bases, and 12 bases stayed unmatched. From germline, CDR1 is SGHNT and CDR2 YENEEA.

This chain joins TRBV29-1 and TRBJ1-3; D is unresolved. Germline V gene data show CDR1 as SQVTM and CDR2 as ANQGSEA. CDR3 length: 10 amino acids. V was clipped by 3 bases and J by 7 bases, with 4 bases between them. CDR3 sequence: CSVDRNTIYF. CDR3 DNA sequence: TGCAGCGTTGACCGGAACACCATATATTTT.

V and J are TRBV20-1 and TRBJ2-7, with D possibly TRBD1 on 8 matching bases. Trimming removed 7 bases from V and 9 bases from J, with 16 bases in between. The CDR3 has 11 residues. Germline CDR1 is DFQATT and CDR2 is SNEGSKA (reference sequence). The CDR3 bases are TGCAGTGGGGGACAGGTAGCGGGGCAGTACTTC. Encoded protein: CSGGQVAGQYF.

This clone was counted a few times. The CDR3 sequence: CASSAGTSGYNEQFF. CDR3 nucleotides: TGTGCCAGCTCAGCCGGGACTAGCGGATACAATGAGCAGTTCTTC. This chain connects TRBV18 to TRBJ2-1; TRBD2 agrees at 11 bases. The CDR3 runs to 15 residues. Per germline, CDR1 KGHSH and CDR2 LQKENI. V trimming: 5 bases; J trimming: 4 bases; junction bases outside the gene matches: 4.

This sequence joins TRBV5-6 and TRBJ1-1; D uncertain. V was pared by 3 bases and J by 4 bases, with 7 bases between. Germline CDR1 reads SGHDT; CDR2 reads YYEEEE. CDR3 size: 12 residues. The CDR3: CASSSYFTEAFF. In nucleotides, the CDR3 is TGTGCCAGCAGCTCCTACTTCACTGAAGCTTTCTTT.

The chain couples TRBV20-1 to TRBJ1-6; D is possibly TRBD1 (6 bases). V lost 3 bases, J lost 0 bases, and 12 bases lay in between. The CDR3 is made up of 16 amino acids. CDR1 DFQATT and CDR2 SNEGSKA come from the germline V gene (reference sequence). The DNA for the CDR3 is TGCAGTGCTAGTCTTGGACAGAGCTCCTATAATTCACCCCTCCACTTT. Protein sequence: CSASLGQSSYNSPLHF.

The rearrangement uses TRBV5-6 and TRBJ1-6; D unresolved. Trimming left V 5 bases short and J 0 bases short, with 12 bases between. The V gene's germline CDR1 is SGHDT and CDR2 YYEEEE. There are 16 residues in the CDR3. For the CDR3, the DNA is TGTGCCAGCAGATTCGGACGGGGCTCCTATAATTCACCCCTCCACTTT. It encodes CASRFGRGSYNSPLHF.

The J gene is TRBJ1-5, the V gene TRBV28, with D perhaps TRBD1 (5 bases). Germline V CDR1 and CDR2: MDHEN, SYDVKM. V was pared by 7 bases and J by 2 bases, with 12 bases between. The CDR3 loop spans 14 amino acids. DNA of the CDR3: TGTGCCAGCAAAGGGGAAATTCGCAATCAGCCCCAGCATTTT. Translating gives CASKGEIRNQPQHF.

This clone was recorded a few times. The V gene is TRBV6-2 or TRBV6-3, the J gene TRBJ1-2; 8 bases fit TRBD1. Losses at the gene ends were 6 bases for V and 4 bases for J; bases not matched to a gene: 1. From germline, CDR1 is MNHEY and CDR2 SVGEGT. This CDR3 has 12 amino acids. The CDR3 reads CASSDRGYGYTF. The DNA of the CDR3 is TGTGCCAGCAGCGACAGGGGCTATGGCTACACCTTC.

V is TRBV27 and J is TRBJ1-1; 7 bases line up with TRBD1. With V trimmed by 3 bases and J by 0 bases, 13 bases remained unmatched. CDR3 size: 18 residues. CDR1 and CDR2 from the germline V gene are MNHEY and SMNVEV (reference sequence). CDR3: CASSFGVGDRVMNTEAFF. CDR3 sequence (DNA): TGTGCCAGCAGTTTTGGGGTAGGTGACAGGGTGATGAACACTGAAGCTTTCTTT.

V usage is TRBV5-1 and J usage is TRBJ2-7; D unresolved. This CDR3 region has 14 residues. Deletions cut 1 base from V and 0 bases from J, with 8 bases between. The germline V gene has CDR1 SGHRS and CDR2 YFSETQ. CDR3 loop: CASSLTSLSYEQYF. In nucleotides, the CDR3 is TGCGCCAGCAGCTTGACTTCTCTCTCCTACGAGCAGTACTTC.

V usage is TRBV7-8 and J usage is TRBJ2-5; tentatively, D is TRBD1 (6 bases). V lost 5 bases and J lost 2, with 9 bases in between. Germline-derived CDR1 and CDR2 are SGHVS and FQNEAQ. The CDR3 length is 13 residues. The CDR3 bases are TGTGCCAGCAGCAGAGGACAGCAAGAGACCCAGTACTTC. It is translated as CASSRGQQETQYF.